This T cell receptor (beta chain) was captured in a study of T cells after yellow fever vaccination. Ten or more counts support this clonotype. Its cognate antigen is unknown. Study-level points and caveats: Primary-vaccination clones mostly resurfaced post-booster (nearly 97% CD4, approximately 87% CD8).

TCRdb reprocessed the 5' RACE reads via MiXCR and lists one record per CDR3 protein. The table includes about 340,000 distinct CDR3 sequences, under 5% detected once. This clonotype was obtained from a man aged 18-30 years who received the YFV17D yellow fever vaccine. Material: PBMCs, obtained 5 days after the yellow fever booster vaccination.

The CDR3 here is CASSTTAGQGAFGLFF. As DNA, the CDR3 is TGCGCCAGCAGCACGACCGCGGGACAGGGGGCGTTTGGGCTTTTCTTC. The gene calls are TRBV5-1 and TRBJ2-1, with 12 bases aligning to TRBD1. The CDR3 totals 16 residues. Losses at the gene ends were 4 bases for V and 16 bases for J; bases not matched to a gene: 18. The germline gives CDR1 SGHRS, CDR2 YFSETQ. The whole variable domain, filled in from reference TRBV5-1 and TRBJ2-1, reads KAGVTQTPRYLIKTRGQQVTLSCSPISGHRSVSWYQQTPGQGLQFLFEYFSETQRNKGNFPGRFSGRQFSNSRSEMNVSTLELGDSALYLCASSTTAGQGAFGLFFGPGTRLTVL.